Included here is one TCR beta chain sequence, with context. This record belongs to a study of memory CD8 T cells in hepatitis C reinfection. J gave up 2 bases and V 0 bases, and 2 bases lay outside the gene matches. This CDR3 is 16 amino acids long. Looked up from germline, CDR1 is ENHRY and CDR2 is SYGVKD. The time point was: peak reinfection, 3 to 8 weeks after reinfection detection. No in vitro expansion preceded TCR sequencing of the sorted cells. Some clones are missing from TCRdb's copy, which holds only in-frame ones; the method was immunoSEQ multiplex PCR. The sample yields under 3,000 clones, just under 90% seen once.

Material: naive CD8+ T cells sorted from blood. This sequence was found in a man aged 50 to 60 with hepatitis C virus infection. V gene TRBV10-3 combines with J gene TRBJ2-1; 9 bases match TRBD2. This chain's CDR3 is CAISESTSGAYNEQFF. The CDR3 nucleotides read TGTGCCATCAGTGAGTCGACTAGCGGAGCCTACAATGAGCAGTTCTTC.